The next 26 T cell receptor beta chains were all read from a single sample in a study of T cell responses to AZD1222 COVID-19 vaccine. This table comes from immunoSEQ multiplex PCR, and its TCRdb copy is limited to in-frame clones, with some not included. This table has 150,000 to 200,000 clones, roughly 92% appearing once. The starting material was peripheral blood, obtained on day 0 of AZD1222 vaccination. Receptor source: an adult in good health.

CDR3 sequence (DNA): TGTGCCAGCAGCGTGACAGGAGTAACAGATACGCAGTATTTT. It translates to CASSVTGVTDTQYF. The chain employs TRBV9 and TRBJ2-3; D perhaps matches TRBD1 (6 bases). The CDR3 covers 14 residues. Germline loops: CDR1 SGDLS, CDR2 YYNGEE. V was pared by 2 bases and J by 3 bases, with 10 bases between.

CDR3 in amino acids: CASSLSFDAAGELFF. The CDR3 nucleotides are TGTGCCAGCAGTTTATCGTTTGACGCGGCCGGGGAGCTGTTTTTT. This chain links TRBV27 with TRBJ2-2; D gene ambiguous. The CDR3 runs to 15 residues. With 0 bases removed from V and 6 bases from J, the gap between germline ends came to 11 bases. Germline assignment: CDR1 MNHEY and CDR2 SMNVEV (reference sequence).

The chain carries TRBV3-1 (or the pseudogene TRBV3-2) and TRBJ1-5, with TRBD1 matching 7 bases. The trim removed 1 base at V and 7 bases at J, leaving 7 bases unmatched. The CDR3 has 15 amino acids. Germline values: CDR1 LGHDT, CDR2 YNNKEL (reference sequence). CDR3 protein: CASSQAPQGDQPQHF. The DNA for the CDR3 is TGTGCCAGCAGCCAAGCACCTCAGGGGGACCAGCCCCAGCATTTT.

The gene calls are TRBV9 and TRBJ2-5, with D unresolved. Trimming removed 0 bases from V and 5 bases from J, with 8 bases in between. From germline, CDR1 is SGDLS and CDR2 YYNGEE. This CDR3 has 13 residues. The CDR3 bases are TGTGCCAGCAGCGTAGTGCCCCGCGAGACCCAGTACTTC. Encoded protein: CASSVVPRETQYF.

This clone has more than one count but fewer than ten. V and J are TRBV12-5 and TRBJ1-3; the D gene is possibly TRBD1 (6 bases). Germline values: CDR1 LGHNT, CDR2 FRNRAP. Deletions cut 2 bases from V and 4 bases from J, with 12 bases between. This CDR3 spans 15 amino acids. CDR3 bases: TGTGCTAGTGGTTTGTGGGGGGCTCCAGGAAACACCATATATTTT. It yields the protein CASGLWGAPGNTIYF. Full variable domain (remainder filled in from reference TRBV12-5 and TRBJ1-3): DARVTQTPRHKVTEMGQEVTMRCQPILGHNTVFWYRQTMMQGLELLAYFRNRAPLDDSGMPKDRFSAEMPDATLATLKIQPSEPRDSAVYFCASGLWGAPGNTIYFGEGSWLTVV.

The chain uses TRBV5-1 and TRBJ2-3; TRBD2 aligns across 10 bases. Germline-derived CDR1 and CDR2 are SGHRS and YFSETQ. V gave up 1 base and J gave up 5 bases; unmatched junction bases: 7. This CDR3 contains 16 residues. DNA of the CDR3: TGCGCCAGCAGCTTGTACTCTAGCGGGAGAGTAGATACGCAGTATTTT. As protein: CASSLYSSGRVDTQYF.

The rearrangement links TRBV6-4 to TRBJ2-1; D not resolved. Germline V lookup: CDR1 MRHNA, CDR2 SNTAGT. The V end lost 2 bases, the J end lost 5 bases, and 10 bases lay between the germline ends. The CDR3 covers 14 residues. DNA for the CDR3: TGTGCCAGCAGTGACGGGAACAGAGACAATGAGCAGTTCTTC. It is translated as CASSDGNRDNEQFF.

This clone was counted once. The chain employs TRBV7-9 and TRBJ1-2; D is ambiguous. The CDR3 spans 14 residues. CDR1 SEHNR and CDR2 FQNEAQ come from the germline V gene (reference sequence). V was cut by 6 bases and J by 4 bases, with 15 bases left in between. CDR3 amino acids: CASSLGRDRYGYTF. The CDR3 DNA follows: TGTGCCAGCAGTCTAGGTCGGGATCGCTATGGCTACACCTTC. The variable domain in full, completed from reference TRBV7-9 and TRBJ1-2, reads DTGVSQNPRHKITKRGQNVTFRCDPISEHNRLYWYRQTLGQGPEFLTYFQNEAQLEKSRLLSDRFSAERPKGSFSTLEIQRTEQGDSAMYLCASSLGRDRYGYTFGSGTRLTVV.

The chain employs TRBV4-1 and TRBJ2-1; the D is unclear. This CDR3 is built from 15 residues. V was trimmed by 1 base and J by 8 bases, leaving 15 bases between them. Germline values: CDR1 MGHRA, CDR2 YSYEKL. The CDR3: CASSQGYAGADEQFF. The CDR3 nucleotides read TGCGCCAGCAGCCAAGGGTACGCAGGTGCGGATGAGCAGTTCTTC.

The V call is TRBV7-8, the J call TRBJ1-5; no definite D call. CDR1 SGHVS and CDR2 FQNEAQ come from the germline V gene. This CDR3 contains 15 residues. Trimming removed 5 bases at V and 5 bases at J, with 16 bases between. CDR3 loop: CASSRLGRKDQPQHF. CDR3 nucleotides: TGTGCCAGCAGCCGCCTGGGTCGGAAGGATCAGCCCCAGCATTTT.

The chain recombines TRBV2 with TRBJ1-4; TRBD1 might be the D (5 bases). Germline V lookup: CDR1 SNHLY, CDR2 FYNNEI. Trimming removed 3 bases at V and 9 bases at J, with 8 bases between. This CDR3 has 12 residues. This CDR3 reads CASSEGPKKLFF. CDR3 nucleotide sequence: TGTGCCAGCAGTGAGGGACCGAAAAAACTGTTTTTT.

The chain combines TRBV27 with TRBJ2-5; D tentatively fits TRBD1 or TRBD2 (5 bases each). V shed 5 bases and J shed 5 bases, with 15 bases lying between them. Germline V lookup: CDR1 MNHEY, CDR2 SMNVEV (reference sequence). The CDR3 extends over 14 amino acids. The chain's CDR3 is CASSPRGLWETQYF. DNA for the CDR3: TGTGCCAGCAGTCCCCGGGGCCTTTGGGAGACCCAGTACTTC.

The rearrangement uses TRBV18 and TRBJ1-1, with 7 bases lining up with TRBD1. V was pared by 1 base and J by 3 bases, with 5 bases of the junction left unmatched. The CDR3 consists of 15 residues. In germline, CDR1 is KGHSH, CDR2 LQKENI. CDR3 protein: CASSPQRGRDTEAFF. The CDR3 DNA follows: TGTGCCAGCTCACCACAAAGGGGGCGGGACACTGAAGCTTTCTTT.

This chain connects TRBV6-6 to TRBJ1-2, with TRBD1 matching over 8 bases. Germline trimming cut 5 bases from V and 5 bases from J; bases unmatched to any gene: 13. Germline-derived CDR1 and CDR2 are MNHNY and SVGAGI (reference sequence). The CDR3 totals 16 residues. The CDR3 sequence: CASSRLGQGREYGYTF. The DNA of the CDR3 is TGTGCCAGCAGTCGACTAGGACAGGGAAGGGAGTATGGCTACACCTTC.

The chain recombines TRBV19 with TRBJ2-2; tentatively, D is TRBD1 (6 bases). The CDR3 consists of 15 residues. Trimming shortened V by 6 bases and J by 6 bases, and 17 bases separated the two germline ends. Germline CDR1 LNHDA, CDR2 SQIVND (reference sequence). In nucleotides, the CDR3 is TGTGCCAGTAGGCTACAGGGAAAAGGGCCCGGGGAGCTGTTTTTT. The encoded protein is CASRLQGKGPGELFF.

The chain is built from TRBV29-1 and TRBJ2-7; a possible D gene is TRBD1 (5 bases). The V end was cut by 6 bases, the J end by 3 bases, with 9 bases between. The CDR3 totals 11 residues. CDR1 SQVTM and CDR2 ANQGSEA come from the germline V gene. CDR3 protein: CSVGRDYEQYF. In nucleotides, the CDR3 is TGCAGCGTAGGCAGGGACTACGAGCAGTACTTC.

This clone has only one observation. The rearrangement uses TRBV7-8 and TRBJ1-6; possible D gene TRBD1, 5 bases. This CDR3 comprises 15 residues. Trimming shortened V by 5 bases and J by 7 bases, and 15 bases separated the two germline ends. Per germline, CDR1 SGHVS and CDR2 FQNEAQ. CDR3 region: CASSGMGLRNSPLHF. CDR3 sequence (DNA): TGTGCCAGCAGCGGGATGGGACTGAGGAATTCACCCCTCCACTTT.

The chain joins TRBV11-1 to TRBJ2-2, with D perhaps matching TRBD1 (6 bases). Germline CDR1 reads SGHAT; CDR2 reads FQDESV (reference sequence). This CDR3 has 14 amino acids. The V end lost 3 bases, the J end lost 6 bases, and 11 bases lay between the germline ends. CDR3 sequence: CASSLAQGAGELFF. The DNA for the CDR3 is TGTGCCAGCAGCTTGGCACAGGGAGCCGGGGAGCTGTTTTTT.

V and J are TRBV5-6 and TRBJ2-5; the match to TRBD1 covers 10 bases. Germline values: CDR1 SGHDT, CDR2 YYEEEE. The CDR3 runs 15 residues. J gave up 4 bases and V 3 bases, and 6 bases lay outside the gene matches. CDR3 residues: CASSSDRGPRETQYF. The CDR3 bases are TGTGCCAGCAGCTCTGACAGGGGGCCGCGAGAGACCCAGTACTTC. Full variable domain (missing parts from reference TRBV5-6 and TRBJ2-5): DAGVTQSPTHLIKTRGQQVTLRCSPKSGHDTVSWYQQALGQGPQFIFQYYEEEERQRGNFPDRFSGHQFPNYSSELNVNALLLGDSALYLCASSSDRGPRETQYFGPGTRLLVL.

V gene TRBV12-3 or TRBV12-4 combines with J gene TRBJ1-1, with 7 nucleotides matching TRBD1. V lost 5 bases to trimming and J lost 4 bases; unmatched junction nucleotides: 4. This CDR3 has 13 amino acids. CDR3 nucleotides: TGTGCCAGCAGTCTTGACAGGGCCACTGAAGCTTTCTTT. Amino acids: CASSLDRATEAFF.

This chain links TRBV5-5 with TRBJ1-2, with D possibly TRBD1 on 5 matching bases. Germline-derived CDR1 and CDR2 are SGHKS and YYEKEE (reference sequence). The CDR3 extends over 16 amino acids. The V end was cut by 4 bases, the J end by 2 bases, with 18 bases between. The CDR3 region has the DNA TGTGCCAGCAGCGACAGAATTGGGACTGGGAACTATGGCTACACCTTC. The encoded protein is CASSDRIGTGNYGYTF.

This rearrangement joins TRBV30 to TRBJ2-7; no firm D call. Germline V gene data show CDR1 as GTSNPN and CDR2 as SVGIG (reference sequence). CDR3 length: 11 amino acids. V lost 8 bases to trimming and J lost 8 bases, with 16 bases between them. The CDR3: CAGVIGFKQYF. The CDR3 DNA sequence: TGTGCCGGGGTGATAGGCTTCAAGCAGTACTTC.

CDR3: CSAGQGATQHF. For the CDR3, the DNA is TGCAGCGCCGGACAGGGCGCAACCCAGCATTTT. This chain joins TRBV29-1 and TRBJ1-5, with TRBD1 matching 8 bases. The V gene's germline CDR1 is SQVTM and CDR2 ANQGSEA. The J segment lost 11 bases and the V segment lost 7 bases, leaving 7 bases of the junction unmatched. The CDR3 is made up of 11 amino acids.

This clone was seen once. The CDR3 protein is CASSPRAVTNYGYTF. CDR3 nucleotides: TGTGCCAGCAGTCCACGGGCAGTCACTAACTATGGCTACACCTTC. The J gene is TRBJ1-2, the V gene TRBV6-5; no reliable D call. The V gene's germline CDR1 is MNHEY and CDR2 SVGAGI. V was shortened by 5 bases and J by 0 bases, with 13 bases between the two germline ends. CDR3 length: 15 residues.

The rearrangement joins TRBV6-5 to TRBJ1-1, with D possibly TRBD1 on 6 matching bases. The ends were cut back, 2 bases at V and 4 bases at J, with 14 bases in the middle. Germline V gene data show CDR1 as MNHEY and CDR2 as SVGAGI. The CDR3 is 15 amino acids. The CDR3 DNA is TGTGCCAGCAGTTACGGCGGGGGGCAGGTCACTGAAGCTTTCTTT. It codes for CASSYGGGQVTEAFF.

This chain links TRBV5-1 with TRBJ1-4, with TRBD1 identical over 7 bases. CDR1 is SGHRS and CDR2 is YFSETQ in the germline V gene. Trimming took 4 bases from V and 8 from J; bases not matched to a gene: 11. The CDR3 consists of 15 residues. The CDR3 sequence is CASSPTGTAWEKLFF. CDR3 in DNA: TGCGCCAGCAGCCCAACGGGGACAGCGTGGGAAAAACTGTTTTTT. The full variable domain, in which reference TRBV5-1 and TRBJ1-4 provide the parts outside the CDR3, is KAGVTQTPRYLIKTRGQQVTLSCSPISGHRSVSWYQQTPGQGLQFLFEYFSETQRNKGNFPGRFSGRQFSNSRSEMNVSTLELGDSALYLCASSPTGTAWEKLFFGSGTQLSVL.